The 26 T cell receptor beta chains reported below all come from one sample, sequenced in a study of blood T cell repertoires in COVID-19 (dated by TCRdb to the early 2020s). Libraries were made using the immunoSEQ multiplex PCR assay. TCRdb carries this immuneACCESS record with in-frame sequences only. Its versions omit some clonotypes, under half of them owing to an unresolved V gene in the studies checked, with the rest unexplained. The sample table records about 200,000 clones; approximately 83% of these occur just once. The top ten clones comprise over 9.5% of the sample. Material for sequencing was peripheral blood. Receptors originate from a human donor with active or convalescent COVID-19. The donor label of this sample is uncertain.

The chain is built from TRBV12-3 or TRBV12-4 and TRBJ1-3, with TRBD1 matching over 7 bases. This CDR3 comprises 13 residues. V lost 5 bases and J lost 4; bases outside the gene matches: 2. The CDR3 DNA is TGTGCCAGCAGTCCGACAGGGGGAAACACCATATATTTT. It translates to CASSPTGGNTIYF.

This clone was seen a few times. The rearrangement uses TRBV19 and TRBJ1-2; perhaps TRBD1 as D (5 bases). V was shortened by 5 bases and J by 4 bases, with 11 bases between the two germline ends. The CDR3 runs 13 residues. Per the germline V gene, CDR1 is LNHDA and CDR2 is SQIVND (reference sequence). The CDR3 loop reads CASSSGGAYGYTF. Written as DNA, the CDR3 is TGTGCCAGTAGTTCCGGTGGGGCCTATGGCTACACCTTC.

This clone was recorded a few times. The J gene is TRBJ2-2, the V gene TRBV2; perhaps TRBD1 as D (5 bases). The germline V and J ends were trimmed by 4 bases and 3 bases, with 9 bases remaining between them. The CDR3 length is 14 residues. The V gene's germline CDR1 is SNHLY and CDR2 FYNNEI. The CDR3 coding sequence is TGTGCCAGCAGTGTTCCCAGGGACACCGGGGAGCTGTTTTTT. Translating gives CASSVPRDTGELFF.

The CDR3 DNA is TGTGCCAGCAGTACTAGCTACGCCCAGCATTTT. Amino acids: CASSTSYAQHF. The chain carries TRBV2 and TRBJ1-5; D gene uncertain. V lost 5 bases and J 11 bases, leaving 10 bases between the germline ends. The CDR3 is 11 residues long. Germline V CDR1 and CDR2: SNHLY, FYNNEI.

The chain combines TRBV27 with TRBJ2-5; a possible D gene is TRBD1 (5 bases). V dropped 6 bases and J dropped 0 bases, with 17 bases sitting between them. The CDR3 contains 16 residues. Germline CDR1 and CDR2: MNHEY and SMNVEV (reference sequence). CDR3 amino acids: CASSPWGGANQETQYF. The CDR3 nucleotides are TGTGCCAGCAGCCCGTGGGGTGGGGCCAACCAAGAGACCCAGTACTTC.

The chain has TRBV13 and TRBJ2-3; a possible D gene is TRBD1 (5 bases). Germline CDR1 and CDR2: PRHDT and FYEKMQ (reference sequence). The CDR3 length is 15 residues. The ends were cut back, 6 bases at V and 0 bases at J, with 13 bases in the middle. The CDR3: CASRNRQTSTDTQYF. DNA of the CDR3: TGTGCCAGCAGGAACCGACAGACTAGCACAGATACGCAGTATTTT.

The CDR3 region is CASRQRRRPDRGPTEAFF. DNA for the CDR3: TGTGCCAGCCGCCAAAGGAGGAGGCCGGACAGGGGGCCCACTGAAGCTTTCTTT. The rearrangement uses TRBV28 and TRBJ1-1, with 11 nucleotides matching TRBD1. V lost 8 bases and J lost 4; bases outside the gene matches: 18. Per the germline V gene, CDR1 is MDHEN and CDR2 is SYDVKM. The CDR3 contains 18 residues.

This clone showed up just once. The rearrangement uses TRBV12-5 and TRBJ2-5; maybe TRBD2 (5 bases). This CDR3 is 13 amino acids long. Looked up from germline, CDR1 is LGHNT and CDR2 is FRNRAP. V lost 5 bases and J lost 1, with 8 bases in between. This chain's CDR3 is CASGLGIQETQYF. CDR3 DNA: TGTGCTAGTGGTCTCGGGATCCAAGAGACCCAGTACTTC.

The V gene is TRBV5-4, the J gene TRBJ2-1; D perhaps matches TRBD1 (6 bases). With 3 bases removed from V and 4 bases from J, the gap between germline ends came to 14 bases. This CDR3 is 15 amino acids long. Per the germline V gene, CDR1 is SGHNT and CDR2 is YYREEE (reference sequence). The CDR3 DNA reads as TGTGCCAGCAGCTCCCTCGGCCAGGGGTACAATGAGCAGTTCTTC. Encoded protein: CASSSLGQGYNEQFF.

The chain joins TRBV28 to TRBJ1-5; no firm D call. CDR1 and CDR2 (germline): MDHEN, SYDVKM. With 4 bases removed from V and 0 bases from J, the gap between germline ends came to 7 bases. The CDR3 length is 14 residues. The CDR3 loop reads CASSYSHSNQPQHF. The CDR3 DNA follows: TGTGCCAGCAGTTATTCACATAGCAATCAGCCCCAGCATTTT.

The V call is TRBV5-1, the J call TRBJ2-5; 7 positions match TRBD1. The CDR3 is made up of 14 amino acids. Germline V CDR1 and CDR2: SGHRS, YFSETQ. The ends lost 4 bases at V and 2 bases at J; junction bases unmatched: 5. This CDR3 reads CASSTRDRQETQYF. CDR3 in DNA: TGCGCCAGCAGCACCAGGGACAGACAAGAGACCCAGTACTTC.

The rearrangement joins TRBV18 to TRBJ2-6; TRBD1 matches 9 bases. Germline CDR1 KGHSH, CDR2 LQKENI. The CDR3 is 17 residues long. V shed 2 bases, J shed 3 bases, and the junction held 5 bases outside the gene matches. The CDR3 bases are TGTGCCAGCTCACCAGGAACAGGGGGCGGTGGGGCCAACGTCCTGACTTTC. Residues: CASSPGTGGGGANVLTF. The full variable domain, with the rest looked up from reference TRBV18 and TRBJ2-6, is NAGVMQNPRHLVRRRGQEARLRCSPMKGHSHVYWYRQLPEEGLKFMVYLQKENIIDESGMPKERFSAEFPKEGPSILRIQQVVRGDSAAYFCASSPGTGGGGANVLTFGAGSRLTVL.

V is TRBV11-2 and J is TRBJ2-3; D is ambiguous. CDR1 is SGHAT, CDR2 FQNNGV, per germline. The V gene lost 1 base and the J gene lost 4 bases, with 6 bases spanning the gap. This CDR3 contains 13 residues. Here the CDR3 reads CASSLGVSDTQYF. In DNA form, the CDR3 reads TGTGCCAGCAGCTTAGGTGTCTCAGATACGCAGTATTTT.

This chain joins TRBV19 and TRBJ1-1; 8 positions agree with TRBD1. CDR1 and CDR2 from the germline V gene are LNHDA and SQIVND (reference sequence). V was clipped by 9 bases and J by 5 bases; unmatched bases: 8. The CDR3 contains 13 residues. In DNA form, the CDR3 reads TGTGCCAGCGGTAGACAGGGGCGGACTGAAGCTTTCTTT. Protein product: CASGRQGRTEAFF.

The chain couples TRBV7-2 to TRBJ1-2, with unresolved D. The CDR3 has 12 residues. V lost 1 base to trimming and J lost 8 bases, with 8 bases between them. Germline V gene sequence: CDR1 SGHTA, CDR2 FQGNSA. The CDR3 nucleotides are TGTGCCAGCAGCTTAGGCACTCGCGGCTACACCTTC. Residues: CASSLGTRGYTF.

The table lists this clone with a few counts. This sequence joins TRBV3-1 (or the pseudogene TRBV3-2) and TRBJ2-2; D call uncertain. Germline V lookup: CDR1 LGHDT, CDR2 YNNKEL (reference sequence). This CDR3 contains 12 residues. V was trimmed by 7 bases and J by 3 bases, leaving 6 bases between them. CDR3 bases: TGTGCCAGCACCCTCGACACCGGGGAGCTGTTTTTT. Amino acids: CASTLDTGELFF.

The V gene is TRBV30, the J gene TRBJ1-1; D unclear. In germline, CDR1 is GTSNPN, CDR2 SVGIG (reference sequence). This CDR3 has 14 residues. Trimming pared 3 bases from V and 2 bases from J, leaving 13 bases between. CDR3 nucleotides: TGTGCCTGGAGCGGAGGAAATCATAACACTGAAGCTTTCTTT. Its protein product is CAWSGGNHNTEAFF.

The rearrangement uses TRBV12-3 or TRBV12-4 and TRBJ2-1; TRBD2 might be the D (6 bases). Trimming cost V 7 bases and J 9 bases, with 10 bases left between them. CDR3 size: 11 residues. The CDR3: CASILGGEQFF. Here the CDR3 DNA reads TGTGCCAGCATCTTGGGGGGTGAGCAGTTCTTC.

V and J are TRBV11-1 and TRBJ1-1; possible D gene TRBD1, 5 bases. The CDR3 extends over 16 amino acids. Trimming stripped 5 bases from V and 2 bases from J, with 18 bases between. Germline CDR1 SGHAT, CDR2 FQDESV (reference sequence). For the CDR3, the DNA is TGTGCCAGCAGCCCAGCCGAGGAAGGGGTCAACACTGAAGCTTTCTTT. It encodes CASSPAEEGVNTEAFF.

The chain links TRBV30 to TRBJ1-6; D is possibly TRBD1 (5 bases). Germline CDR1 and CDR2: GTSNPN and SVGIG (reference sequence). V was pared by 0 bases and J by 9 bases, with 18 bases between. The CDR3 has 16 residues. The CDR3 DNA reads TGTGCCTGGAGTGTATACTCCCGACAGTTGCCTTCACCCCTCCACTTT. Protein product: CAWSVYSRQLPSPLHF.

The rearrangement links TRBV25-1 to TRBJ1-1, with D perhaps matching TRBD1 (6 bases). V was clipped by 2 bases and J by 5 bases, with 9 bases between them. Germline V gives CDR1 MGHDK, CDR2 SYGVNS. This CDR3 has 13 amino acids. The DNA for the CDR3 is TGTGCCAGCAGTGAACCAAGGGGGACTGAAGCTTTCTTT. Encoded protein: CASSEPRGTEAFF.

The gene calls are TRBV6-2 or TRBV6-3 and TRBJ1-5; 8 bases line up with TRBD1. CDR3 length equals 15 residues. J was trimmed by 4 bases and V by 6 bases; bases with no gene match: 8. Germline lookup yields CDR1 MNHEY and CDR2 SVGEGT. The DNA of the CDR3 is TGTGCCAGCAGCCCCGGGACAGGTCTAAATCAGCCCCAGCATTTT. Its protein product is CASSPGTGLNQPQHF.

This clone occurred a few times. The gene calls are TRBV27 and TRBJ1-2, with 7 bases matching TRBD1. V trimming: 5 bases; J trimming: 7 bases; junction bases outside the gene matches: 7. Per the germline V gene, CDR1 is MNHEY and CDR2 is SMNVEV (reference sequence). This CDR3 has 13 amino acids. The CDR3 nucleotides are TGTGCCAGCAGTACGAGACAGGGTCGTGGCTACACCTTC. Amino acid sequence: CASSTRQGRGYTF.

The chain has TRBV6-2 or TRBV6-3 and TRBJ1-2; 9 bases agree with TRBD1. The CDR3 is made up of 14 amino acids. Per germline, CDR1 MNHEY and CDR2 SVGEGT. V gave up 4 bases and J gave up 4 bases; unmatched junction bases: 4. The CDR3 DNA reads as TGTGCCAGCAGTTCTCAGGGACAGGGCTATGGCTACACCTTC. This translates into CASSSQGQGYGYTF.

Here the CDR3 DNA reads TGTGCCAGCAGCCCCGAGGGTTATCAGCCCCAGCATTTT. As protein: CASSPEGYQPQHF. This chain uses TRBV7-2 with TRBJ1-5; D call uncertain. CDR1 and CDR2 from the germline V gene are SGHTA and FQGNSA. Trimming left V 5 bases short and J 5 bases short, with 10 bases between. There are 13 residues in the CDR3.

The CDR3 loop reads CASSPWTGGMNTEAFF. The CDR3 DNA is TGTGCCAGCAGCCCCTGGACAGGGGGCATGAACACTGAAGCTTTCTTT. This chain connects TRBV13 to TRBJ1-1; TRBD1 matches at 11 bases. CDR3 length equals 16 residues. After removal of 5 bases from V and 0 bases from J, the junction contained 5 bases not matched to a gene. From germline, CDR1 is PRHDT and CDR2 FYEKMQ (reference sequence). Full variable domain (remainder filled in from reference TRBV13 and TRBJ1-1): AAGVIQSPRHLIKEKRETATLKCYPIPRHDTVYWYQQGPGQDPQFLISFYEKMQSDKGSIPDRFSAQQFSDYHSELNMSSLELGDSALYFCASSPWTGGMNTEAFFGQGTRLTVV.